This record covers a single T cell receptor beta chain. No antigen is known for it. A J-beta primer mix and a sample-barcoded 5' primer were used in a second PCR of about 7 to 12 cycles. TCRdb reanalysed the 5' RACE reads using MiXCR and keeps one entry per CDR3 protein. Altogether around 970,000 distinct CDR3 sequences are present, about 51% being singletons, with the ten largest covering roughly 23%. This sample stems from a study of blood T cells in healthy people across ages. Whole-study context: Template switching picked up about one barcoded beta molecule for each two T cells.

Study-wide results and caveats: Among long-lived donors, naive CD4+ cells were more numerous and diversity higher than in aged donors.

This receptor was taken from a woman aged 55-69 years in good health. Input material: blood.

CDR3: CASSPPGRVNTGELFF. The CDR3 DNA reads TGCGCCAGCAGCCCGCCGGGACGAGTCAACACCGGGGAGCTGTTTTTT. The genes are TRBV5-1 and TRBJ2-2, with D perhaps TRBD1 or TRBD2 (5 bases each). This CDR3 is built from 16 residues. Germline CDR1 is SGHRS and CDR2 is YFSETQ. V gave up 4 bases and J gave up 2 bases, with 15 bases separating them.